The next 6 T cell receptor beta chains were all read from a single sample in a study of regulatory T cells in long-lasting Graves disease. Investigators prepared the TCR beta libraries by applying iRepertoire HTBI primers and Arm-PCR of CDR3 regions. TCRdb reanalysed the multiplex PCR reads using MiXCR and keeps one entry per CDR3 protein. The sample holds about 440,000 distinct CDR3 sequences, about 16% seen once. Time point: newly diagnosed GD, antithyroid drugs for less than 3 months. The TCR library was made from RNA that had been extracted from PBMCs in TRIzol. This sample also appeared in a second study, on T cells in Graves' hyperthyroidism and ophthalmopathy.

Sequenced here: peripheral blood mononuclear cells (PBMCs), sampled at new diagnosis, from a patient treated with antithyroid drugs. The receptors were gathered from a woman in her 30s with Graves disease.

This clonotype has a count of ten or more. The rearrangement uses TRBV5-1 and TRBJ1-2; D perhaps matches TRBD1 (6 bases). The CDR3 spans 15 residues. The V and J ends lost 0 bases and 6 bases respectively, with 15 bases between them. Per germline, CDR1 SGHRS and CDR2 YFSETQ. CDR3 residues: CASSLGDTTRNGYTF. The DNA of the CDR3 is TGCGCCAGCAGCTTGGGGGACACCACCCGCAATGGCTACACCTTC.

This clonotype was picked up many times. The chain combines TRBV7-2 with TRBJ2-5; D is perhaps TRBD1 (6 bases). CDR3 size: 15 residues. The germline CDR1 and CDR2 sequences are SGHTA and FQGNSA. The V and J ends lost 5 bases and 4 bases respectively, with 17 bases between them. The CDR3 is CASSQDSTMVETQYF. The CDR3 DNA reads TGTGCCAGCAGCCAGGACAGCACGATGGTAGAGACCCAGTACTTC. The full variable domain, in which reference TRBV7-2 and TRBJ2-5 provide the parts outside the CDR3, is GAGVSQSPSNKVTEKGKDVELRCDPISGHTALYWYRQSLGQGLEFLIYFQGNSAPDKSGLPSDRFSAERTGGSVSTLTIQRTQQEDSAVYLCASSQDSTMVETQYFGPGTRLLVL.

This clonotype has ten or more counts. This chain links TRBV20-1 with TRBJ2-1, with TRBD2 matching over 14 bases. With 2 bases clipped from V and 7 bases from J, the junction kept 10 bases outside the gene matches. Germline V gene sequence: CDR1 DFQATT, CDR2 SNEGSKA (reference sequence). The CDR3 is 17 amino acids. This chain's CDR3 is CSARPRLAGGPGNEQFF. CDR3 bases: TGCAGTGCTAGACCTAGACTAGCGGGAGGGCCGGGGAATGAGCAGTTCTTC.

The chain uses TRBV20-1 and TRBJ2-5, with D possibly TRBD1 on 6 matching bases. V was pared by 3 bases and J by 8 bases, with 19 bases between. CDR3 length: 14 residues. CDR1 is DFQATT and CDR2 is SNEGSKA in the germline V gene (reference sequence). CDR3 loop: CSARGAGNQFTQYF. The CDR3 bases are TGCAGTGCTAGGGGGGCGGGCAACCAATTTACCCAGTACTTC.

The gene calls are TRBV15 and TRBJ1-3, with D unresolved. Germline V CDR1 and CDR2: LNHNV, YYDKDF (reference sequence). The germline V and J ends were trimmed by 0 bases and 3 bases, with 9 bases remaining between them. This CDR3 region has 15 residues. The CDR3 region is CATSRDRKVGNTIYF. In DNA form, the CDR3 reads TGTGCCACCAGCAGAGATCGTAAGGTTGGAAACACCATATATTTT.

This clonotype was counted ten times or more. The chain combines TRBV7-2 with TRBJ2-2; 16 bases are a match to TRBD2. Per germline, CDR1 SGHTA and CDR2 FQGNSA. The CDR3 length is 19 residues. Trimming removed 5 bases from V and 3 bases from J; junction bases left unmatched: 9. CDR3 sequence reads: CASSPPGLAGGRYTGELFF. As DNA, the CDR3 is TGTGCCAGCAGCCCTCCGGGACTAGCGGGAGGGAGGTACACCGGGGAGCTGTTTTTT.